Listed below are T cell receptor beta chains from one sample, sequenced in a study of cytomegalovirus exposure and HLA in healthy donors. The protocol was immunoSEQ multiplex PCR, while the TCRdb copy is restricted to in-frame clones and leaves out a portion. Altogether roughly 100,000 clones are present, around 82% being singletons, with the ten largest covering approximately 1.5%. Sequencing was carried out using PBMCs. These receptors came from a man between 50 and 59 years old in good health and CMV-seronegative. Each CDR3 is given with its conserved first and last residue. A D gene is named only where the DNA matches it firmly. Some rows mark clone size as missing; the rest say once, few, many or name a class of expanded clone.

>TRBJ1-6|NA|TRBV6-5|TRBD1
CASSGGQGGRSPLHF
TGTGCCAGCAGTGGGGGACAGGGAGGAAGATCACCCCTCCACTTT
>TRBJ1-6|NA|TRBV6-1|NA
CASSTHDSYNSPLHF
TGTGCCAGCAGTACACATGACTCCTATAATTCACCCCTCCACTTT
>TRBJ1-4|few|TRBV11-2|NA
CASSLEGWAEKLFF
TGTGCCAGCAGCTTAGAGGGCTGGGCTGAAAAACTGTTTTTT
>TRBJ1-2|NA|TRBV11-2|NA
CASSPYAGPNYGYTF
TGTGCCAGCAGCCCTTACGCGGGGCCTAACTATGGCTACACCTTC
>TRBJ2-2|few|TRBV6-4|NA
CASSHRETGELFF
TGTGCCAGCAGCCACAGGGAAACCGGGGAGCTGTTTTTT
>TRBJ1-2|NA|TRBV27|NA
CASSSRGSYGYTF
TGTGCCAGCAGTTCTCGAGGGAGCTATGGCTACACCTTC
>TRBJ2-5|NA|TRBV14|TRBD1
CASSLDRVKETQYF
TGTGCCAGCAGCTTGGACAGGGTCAAAGAGACCCAGTACTTC
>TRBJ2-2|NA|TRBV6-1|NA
CASSEARGGGELFF
TGTGCCAGCAGTGAAGCGCGGGGAGGCGGGGAGCTGTTTTTT
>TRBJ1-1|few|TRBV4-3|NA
CASSQDGQGLTEAFF
TGCGCCAGCAGCCAAGATGGGCAGGGACTCACTGAAGCTTTCTTT
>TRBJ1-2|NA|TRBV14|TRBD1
CASRPSGGATGYTF
TGTGCCAGCAGGCCTTCAGGGGGCGCGACGGGCTACACCTTC
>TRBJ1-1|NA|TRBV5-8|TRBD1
CASSSLARGPNTEAFF
TGTGCCAGCAGCTCTTTAGCTAGGGGGCCGAACACTGAAGCTTTCTTT
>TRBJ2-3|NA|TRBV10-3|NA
CATAPAGASTDTQYF
TGTGCCACCGCCCCCGCGGGGGCAAGCACAGATACGCAGTATTTT
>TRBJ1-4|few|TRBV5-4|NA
CASSSRGGEKLFF
TGTGCCAGCAGCTCCCGGGGAGGGGAAAAACTGTTTTTT
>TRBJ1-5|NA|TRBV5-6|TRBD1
CASSPGTGGTAQHF
TGTGCCAGCAGCCCTGGGACAGGGGGGACAGCCCAGCATTTT
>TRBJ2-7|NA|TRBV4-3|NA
CASSQELLYEQYF
TGCGCCAGCAGCCAAGAATTACTATACGAGCAGTACTTC
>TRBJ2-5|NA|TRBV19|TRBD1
CASSARQGWTQYF
TGTGCCAGTAGTGCTCGACAGGGGTGGACCCAGTACTTC
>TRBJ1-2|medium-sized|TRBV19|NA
CASSFTLQGNGYTF
TGTGCCAGTAGTTTTACATTACAGGGAAATGGCTACACCTTC
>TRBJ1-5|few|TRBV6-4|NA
CASSDSADSGQPQHF
TGTGCCAGCAGTGACTCCGCAGACAGCGGGCAGCCCCAGCATTTT
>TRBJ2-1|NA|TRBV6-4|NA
CASSDYSAGGPNEQFF
TGTGCCAGCAGTGACTATTCGGCAGGGGGGCCCAATGAGCAGTTCTTC
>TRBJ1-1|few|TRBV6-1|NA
CASSDGVSAAAFF
TGTGCCAGCAGTGACGGAGTTAGCGCCGCAGCTTTCTTT
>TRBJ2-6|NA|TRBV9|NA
CASSAHGILSGANVLTF
TGTGCCAGCAGCGCCCACGGGATCCTCTCTGGGGCCAACGTCCTGACTTTC
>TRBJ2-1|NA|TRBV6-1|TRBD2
CASSDPGVAGGRNEQFF
TGTGCCAGCAGTGACCCGGGGGTAGCGGGGGGGCGCAATGAGCAGTTCTTC